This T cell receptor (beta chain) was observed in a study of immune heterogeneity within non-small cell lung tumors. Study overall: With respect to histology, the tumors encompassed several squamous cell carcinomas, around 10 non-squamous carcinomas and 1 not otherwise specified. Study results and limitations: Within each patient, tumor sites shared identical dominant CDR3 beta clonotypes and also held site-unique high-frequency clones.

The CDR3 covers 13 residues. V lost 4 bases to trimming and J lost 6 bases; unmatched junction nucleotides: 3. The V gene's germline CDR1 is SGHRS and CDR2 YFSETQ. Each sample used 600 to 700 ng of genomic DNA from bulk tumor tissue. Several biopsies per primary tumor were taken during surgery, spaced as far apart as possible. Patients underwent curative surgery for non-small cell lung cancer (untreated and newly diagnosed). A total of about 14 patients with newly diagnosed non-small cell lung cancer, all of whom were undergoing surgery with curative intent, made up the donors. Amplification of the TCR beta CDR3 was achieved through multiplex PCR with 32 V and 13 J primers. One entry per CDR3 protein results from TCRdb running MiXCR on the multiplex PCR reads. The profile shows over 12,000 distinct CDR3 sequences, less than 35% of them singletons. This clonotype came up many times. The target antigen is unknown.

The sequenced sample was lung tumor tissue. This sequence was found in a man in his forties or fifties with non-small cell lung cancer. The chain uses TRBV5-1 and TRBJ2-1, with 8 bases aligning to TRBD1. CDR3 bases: TGCGCCAGCAGCGCTGACAGGGGCAATGAGCAGTTCTTC. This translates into CASSADRGNEQFF.